Below, 23 T cell receptor beta chains from the same sample are listed, as sequenced in a study of T-cell memory formation after mild COVID-19. MiXCR, run by TCRdb on the 5' RACE reads, gives a single entry per CDR3 protein. The sample holds roughly 160,000 distinct CDR3 sequences, approximately 13% seen once. The sample taken for sequencing was PBMCs or a T cell subset sorted from them (not recorded which). The receptors stem from a man younger than 30 who had mild COVID-19 (a few samples of this study predate the infection). Cell type and time point are not known.

The rearrangement joins TRBV7-2 to TRBJ2-3; D might be TRBD1 (6 bases). Trimming stripped 4 bases from V and 13 bases from J, with 18 bases between. CDR3 length equals 13 residues. The germline V gene has CDR1 SGHTA and CDR2 FQGNSA. CDR3 sequence reads: CASSSRTAWIKYF. The CDR3, as DNA: TGTGCCAGCAGCTCTCGGACAGCCTGGATTAAGTATTTT.

The CDR3: CATSDLTGGPPHQETQYF. In DNA form, the CDR3 reads TGTGCCACCAGTGATTTGACAGGGGGCCCGCCCCACCAAGAGACCCAGTACTTC. The rearrangement links TRBV24-1 to TRBJ2-5; 9 nucleotides match TRBD1. This CDR3 spans 18 amino acids. Germline V CDR1 and CDR2: KGHDR, SFDVKD. The J segment lost 0 bases and the V segment lost 0 bases, leaving 7 bases of the junction unmatched.

The chain joins TRBV6-5 to TRBJ1-6; no firm D call. The CDR3 is 16 residues long. The germline V gene has CDR1 MNHEY and CDR2 SVGAGI. Trimming left V 0 bases short and J 0 bases short, with 6 bases between. CDR3 nucleotide sequence: TGTGCCAGCAGTTACTCGATAAGCTCCTATAATTCACCCCTCCACTTT. It codes for CASSYSISSYNSPLHF.

Concerning this clonotype itself: The junction does not match germline at one end; this may be a read error. The genes are TRBV2 and TRBJ1-1; D may be TRBD1 (5 bases). CDR3 length: 15 residues. Germline V gene data show CDR1 as SNHLY and CDR2 as FYNNEI. The DNA for the CDR3 is TGTGCCAGCAGTGAAGCAGTACCATCGGGGCCTGAAACTTTCTTT. As protein: CASSEAVPSGPETFF.

In regard to this clonotype: One end of the junction does not line up with germline, which may come from a read error. The chain employs TRBV29-1 and TRBJ1-4; a weak D match, TRBD1 (5 bases). CDR3 length: 15 residues. The germline V gene has CDR1 SQVTM and CDR2 ANQGSEA. This CDR3 reads CSVRLPGTHNEKLIF. The CDR3 DNA follows: TGCAGCGTTCGACTACCCGGGACCCATAATGAAAAACTGATTTTT.

This clonotype was picked up a small number of times. The J gene is TRBJ2-7, the V gene TRBV5-1, with a tentative D call TRBD1 (6 bases). CDR3 length: 14 amino acids. V was shortened by 3 bases and J by 3 bases, with 13 bases between the two germline ends. CDR1 SGHRS and CDR2 YFSETQ come from the germline V gene. The CDR3 region is CASSSGQRYYEQYF. CDR3 in DNA: TGCGCCAGCAGCTCCGGACAGCGCTACTACGAGCAGTACTTC.

This clonotype was recorded a few times. Lacking the conserved final phenylalanine or tryptophan, this CDR3 likely reflects a read error. The DNA is omitted, as the CDR3 cannot be located on it reliably, and the CDR3 follows TCRdb's listing. This rearrangement joins TRBV10-1 to TRBJ2-7; the table's D call, TRBD2, was not checked against the DNA. A total of 10 residues make up the CDR3, ends included. Germline V lookup: CDR1 WNHNN, CDR2 SYGVQD (reference sequence). CDR3 sequence reads: CASSEERGST.

This rearrangement joins TRBV28 to TRBJ1-5, with D possibly TRBD1 on 5 matching bases. The CDR3 totals 12 residues. The ends were cut back, 6 bases at V and 3 bases at J, with 6 bases in the middle. The V gene's germline CDR1 is MDHEN and CDR2 SYDVKM. The CDR3 DNA follows: TGTGCCAGCAGGGACACCAATCAGCCCCAGCATTTT. This sequence encodes CASRDTNQPQHF.

CDR3 coding DNA: TGTGCCAGCTCACCAAGTCGACTCGAGACCCAGTACTTC. Translation gives CASSPSRLETQYF. The rearrangement joins TRBV18 to TRBJ2-5; D call uncertain. The germline CDR1 and CDR2 sequences are KGHSH and LQKENI. Deletions cut 2 bases from V and 5 bases from J, with 9 bases between. The CDR3 is 13 residues long.

The chain uses TRBV5-1 and TRBJ2-3; D is perhaps TRBD2 (6 bases). The germline gives CDR1 SGHRS, CDR2 YFSETQ. The V gene lost 0 bases and the J gene lost 2 bases, with 13 bases spanning the gap. The CDR3 spans 16 residues. CDR3 DNA sequence: TGCGCCAGCAGCTTGGAGGGTGGCGGGATCACAGATACGCAGTATTTT. It codes for CASSLEGGGITDTQYF.

There are a few counts of this clonotype. This chain connects TRBV12-3 or TRBV12-4 to TRBJ2-5; D is perhaps TRBD2 (6 bases). CDR3 length equals 14 residues. Trimming removed 5 bases at V and 5 bases at J, with 15 bases between. The CDR3 DNA reads TGTGCCAGCAGTGGTCCCCAAAGCGGGGAGACCCAGTACTTC. The encoded protein is CASSGPQSGETQYF.

The V gene is TRBV6-2 or TRBV6-3, the J gene TRBJ2-5; 7 bases agree with TRBD2. The V segment lost 0 bases and the J segment 11 bases; nucleotides outside the gene matches: 3. Per the germline V gene, CDR1 is MNHEY and CDR2 is SVGEGT. CDR3 length: 12 amino acids. The CDR3 protein is CASSYSGGEQYF. CDR3 nucleotide sequence: TGTGCCAGCAGTTACTCGGGGGGGGAGCAGTACTTC.

This clonotype was seen a handful of times. The gene calls are TRBV7-3 and TRBJ2-3; D is possibly TRBD1 (6 bases). The CDR3 contains 14 residues. Trimming cost V 3 bases and J 8 bases, with 15 bases left between them. The germline gives CDR1 SGHTA, CDR2 FQGTGA. The CDR3 DNA reads TGTGCCAGCAGCTTCTCCACAGGGTTCGCTACGCAGTATTTT. As protein: CASSFSTGFATQYF. Full variable domain (outside the CDR3, taken from reference TRBV7-3 and TRBJ2-3): GAGVSQTPSNKVTEKGKYVELRCDPISGHTALYWYRQSLGQGPEFLIYFQGTGAADDSGLPNDRFFAVRPEGSVSTLKIQRTERGDSAVYLCASSFSTGFATQYFGPGTRLTVL.

This clonotype has ten or more counts. The rearrangement links TRBV7-2 to TRBJ2-4; D is perhaps TRBD1 or TRBD2 (5 bases each). Germline V gives CDR1 SGHTA, CDR2 FQGNSA. Trimming removed 3 bases at V and 7 bases at J, with 7 bases between. This CDR3 has 12 residues. CDR3 in DNA: TGTGCCAGCAGCTTCGAGGGGAACATTCAGTACTTC. It is translated as CASSFEGNIQYF.

This clonotype occurred a few times. The chain employs TRBV7-9 and TRBJ2-5, with a weak D call TRBD1 (5 bases). Germline V gene lookup returns CDR1 SEHNR and CDR2 FQNEAQ (reference sequence). V lost 3 bases and J 5 bases, leaving 25 bases between the germline ends. The CDR3 loop spans 18 amino acids. DNA for the CDR3: TGTGCCAGCAGCTTTCGAGGACCTTCGCAGGGCCTGGAGGAGACCCAGTACTTC. Protein product: CASSFRGPSQGLEETQYF.

The chain recombines TRBV5-1 with TRBJ2-1, with D unclear. The CDR3 covers 15 residues. Trimming stripped 0 bases from V and 2 bases from J, with 9 bases between. Germline CDR1 reads SGHRS; CDR2 reads YFSETQ. The CDR3 DNA reads TGCGCCAGCAGCTTGGCAGTGTCTACCTACAATGAGCAGTTCTTC. Translating gives CASSLAVSTYNEQFF.

This clonotype occurred a few times. The chain uses TRBV9 and TRBJ1-1, with a possible D match to TRBD1 (5 bases). This CDR3 region has 15 residues. Germline CDR1 and CDR2: SGDLS and YYNGEE. Trimming left V 2 bases short and J 4 bases short, with 15 bases between. The CDR3 region has the DNA TGTGCCAGCAGCGTTGGTGGTCATGGGGGCACTGAAGCTTTCTTT. This encodes CASSVGGHGGTEAFF.

The chain recombines TRBV3-1 with TRBJ2-5, with D maybe TRBD1 (7 bases). V was cut by 4 bases and J by 4 bases, with 19 bases left in between. Germline assignment: CDR1 LGHDT and CDR2 YNNKEL (reference sequence). This CDR3 has 16 amino acids. For the CDR3, the DNA is TGTGCCAGCAGCCCCCACAGGGGAAGGGGAGGAGAGACCCAGTACTTC. This encodes CASSPHRGRGGETQYF.

This clonotype has at least ten counts. The V gene is TRBV12-3 or TRBV12-4, the J gene TRBJ2-1, with D maybe TRBD1 (5 bases). Trimming took 0 bases from V and 0 from J, leaving 6 bases between them. There are 15 residues in the CDR3. The CDR3 here is CASSLAGPSYNEQFF. For the CDR3, the DNA is TGTGCCAGCAGTTTAGCGGGGCCCTCCTACAATGAGCAGTTCTTC.

This rearrangement joins TRBV4-2 to TRBJ1-4; no reliable D call. The CDR3 is 14 amino acids. The germline V and J ends were trimmed by 4 bases and 0 bases, with 6 bases remaining between them. Germline V gene lookup returns CDR1 LGHNA and CDR2 YNFKEQ. CDR3 coding DNA: TGTGCCAGCAGCCCCCAGGCAACTAATGAAAAACTGTTTTTT. It specifies CASSPQATNEKLFF.

Judged by abundance, this clonotype is medium-sized. This chain connects TRBV3-2 to TRBJ2-7. TRBV3-2 is given as a pseudogene. The length of the CDR3 is 16 residues. CDR3 sequence reads: CASSQDLPPATYEQYV. The CDR3 DNA is TGTGCCAGCAGCCAAGATTTACCGCCTGCTACCTACGAGCAGTACGTC.

This clonotype was counted ten times or more. In DNA form, the CDR3 reads TGCAGTGCTCCAAGGGGGCTTGGAGGCTACACCTTC. It is translated as CSAPRGLGGYTF. This rearrangement joins TRBV20-1 to TRBJ1-2; 7 positions agree with TRBD1. The V and J ends lost 5 bases and 8 bases, in that order; junction bases with no gene match: 8. Per the germline V gene, CDR1 is DFQATT and CDR2 is SNEGSKA (reference sequence). There are 12 residues in the CDR3.

The chain employs TRBV18 and TRBJ1-4, with a tentative D call TRBD1 (6 bases). The CDR3 has 17 residues. CDR1 and CDR2 from the germline V gene are KGHSH and LQKENI. The V gene lost 6 bases and the J gene lost 2 bases, with 19 bases spanning the gap. CDR3 loop: CASSRIGGASTNEKLFF. In DNA, the CDR3 is TGTGCCAGCTCGCGAATCGGGGGCGCGAGCACTAATGAAAAACTGTTTTTT.